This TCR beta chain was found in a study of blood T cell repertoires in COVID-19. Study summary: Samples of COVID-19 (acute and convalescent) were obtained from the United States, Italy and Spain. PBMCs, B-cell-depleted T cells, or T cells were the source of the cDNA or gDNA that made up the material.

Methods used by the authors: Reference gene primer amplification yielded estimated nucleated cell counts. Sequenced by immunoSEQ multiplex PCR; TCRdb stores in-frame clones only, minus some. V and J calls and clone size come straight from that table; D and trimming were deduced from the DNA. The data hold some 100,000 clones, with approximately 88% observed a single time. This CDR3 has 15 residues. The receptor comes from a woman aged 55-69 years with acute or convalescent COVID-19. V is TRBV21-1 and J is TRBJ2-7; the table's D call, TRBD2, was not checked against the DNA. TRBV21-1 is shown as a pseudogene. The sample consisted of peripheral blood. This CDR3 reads CASRLAGLALYEQYF. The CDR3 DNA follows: TGTGCCAGCAGACTAGCGGGGCTTGCCCTTTACGAGCAGTACTTC.